Each of the 27 T cell receptor beta chains below was sequenced from the same sample in a study of cytomegalovirus exposure and HLA in healthy donors. With 60 Vbeta and 13 Jbeta primers, the PCR was carried out. Here immunoSEQ multiplex PCR was the method, and the copy in TCRdb shows in-frame clones only, minus some. The table shows some 87,000 clones, with roughly three quarters occurring only once. The sample comprised PBMCs. Source of these receptors: a man aged 25 to 40 in good health and CMV-seronegative.

The chain is built from TRBV7-9 and TRBJ1-6; tentatively, D is TRBD1 (6 bases). The length of the CDR3 is 17 residues. Germline assignment: CDR1 SEHNR and CDR2 FQNEAQ (reference sequence). Between the trimmed V and J ends, which lost 3 bases and 3 bases, there was a span of 15 bases. The CDR3 is CASSFNHREGYNSPLHF. The CDR3, as DNA: TGTGCCAGCAGCTTTAACCACAGGGAGGGCTATAATTCACCCCTCCACTTT.

J is TRBJ1-5 and V is TRBV6-5, with D unclear. CDR1 and CDR2 (germline): MNHEY, SVGAGI. The CDR3 contains 14 residues. The V and J ends lost 5 bases and 2 bases respectively, with 10 bases between them. In DNA form, the CDR3 reads TGTGCCAGCAGTGAGCCTCCGGGCAATCAGCCCCAGCATTTT. This translates into CASSEPPGNQPQHF.

The chain combines TRBV19 with TRBJ1-2, with D maybe TRBD1 (5 bases). The CDR3 covers 14 residues. V lost 1 base and J 2 bases, leaving 8 bases between the germline ends. Germline CDR1 is LNHDA and CDR2 is SQIVND (reference sequence). The CDR3 is CASSIGQPNYGYTF. The CDR3 nucleotides are TGTGCCAGTAGTATAGGACAGCCGAACTATGGCTACACCTTC.

The chain links TRBV13 to TRBJ2-3; 8 bases are shared with TRBD2. Germline V gives CDR1 PRHDT, CDR2 FYEKMQ (reference sequence). CDR3 size: 16 residues. The trim removed 5 bases at V and 0 bases at J, leaving 7 bases unmatched. This CDR3 is CASSMGLESSTDTQYF. The CDR3 DNA sequence: TGTGCCAGCAGCATGGGACTAGAGTCTAGCACAGATACGCAGTATTTT.

The chain recombines TRBV7-3 with TRBJ2-3; the D gene is possibly TRBD1 (5 bases). The V gene's germline CDR1 is SGHTA and CDR2 FQGTGA. V dropped 4 bases and J dropped 6 bases, with 11 bases sitting between them. This CDR3 comprises 13 residues. The CDR3 reads CASSSPGSDTQYF. The CDR3 DNA sequence: TGTGCCAGCAGCTCCCCAGGGTCCGATACGCAGTATTTT.

The V gene is TRBV28, the J gene TRBJ2-5; TRBD1 matches 11 bases. The trim removed 4 bases at V and 2 bases at J, leaving 6 bases unmatched. Germline assignment: CDR1 MDHEN and CDR2 SYDVKM. CDR3 length equals 16 residues. For the CDR3, the DNA is TGTGCCAGCAGTTCCGGGACAGGGGGGCGGCAAGAGACCCAGTACTTC. Encoded protein: CASSSGTGGRQETQYF.

The chain employs TRBV19 and TRBJ1-1; D not certain. CDR1 LNHDA and CDR2 SQIVND come from the germline V gene (reference sequence). V dropped 4 bases and J dropped 4 bases, with 7 bases sitting between them. CDR3 length: 12 amino acids. In DNA form, the CDR3 reads TGTGCCAGTAGTAGACGGAGCACTGAAGCTTTCTTT. Amino acid sequence: CASSRRSTEAFF.

This clone was detected only once. DNA for the CDR3: TGCAGCGTTGACGCCCCGGCAGGGGGTAGGTACGAGCAGTACTTC. It codes for CSVDAPAGGRYEQYF. The chain recombines TRBV29-1 with TRBJ2-7; TRBD1 aligns across 7 bases. V was pared by 3 bases and J by 4 bases, with 12 bases of the junction left unmatched. This CDR3 comprises 15 residues. Germline CDR1 is SQVTM and CDR2 is ANQGSEA.

The chain has TRBV7-9 and TRBJ2-5; D ambiguous. Germline CDR1 reads SEHNR; CDR2 reads FQNEAQ (reference sequence). The length of the CDR3 is 16 residues. Trimming removed 2 bases from V and 2 bases from J, with 15 bases in between. The CDR3 DNA follows: TGTGCCAGCAGCTTAACAGACCTCAGCAAACAAGAGACCCAGTACTTC. Translation gives CASSLTDLSKQETQYF.

The genes are TRBV6-5 and TRBJ1-2, with D unresolved. Trimming removed 5 bases from V and 4 bases from J, with 14 bases in between. The CDR3 runs to 14 residues. Germline V lookup: CDR1 MNHEY, CDR2 SVGAGI. CDR3 protein: CASSPILTGYGYTF. The DNA for the CDR3 is TGTGCCAGCAGTCCTATACTCACCGGCTATGGCTACACCTTC.

This clone has just a few counts. The chain couples TRBV6-5 to TRBJ1-5; 8 nucleotides match TRBD1. V was clipped by 6 bases and J by 4 bases; unmatched bases: 5. Germline V CDR1 and CDR2: MNHEY, SVGAGI. The length of the CDR3 is 14 residues. The CDR3: CASRTTGGNQPQHF. The CDR3 DNA is TGTGCCAGCAGGACTACAGGGGGAAATCAGCCCCAGCATTTT.

The chain recombines TRBV18 with TRBJ2-3; 8 bases map to TRBD1. Germline trimming cut 8 bases from V and 2 bases from J; bases unmatched to any gene: 9. The CDR3 runs 15 residues. From germline, CDR1 is KGHSH and CDR2 LQKENI. The CDR3 DNA is TGTGCCAGCCAAGGGAACAGGGGGAACACAGATACGCAGTATTTT. Translated: CASQGNRGNTDTQYF.

The CDR3 bases are TGTGCCAGCAGCGGGACTTCTACCTACGAGCAGTACTTC. Translated: CASSGTSTYEQYF. The rearrangement joins TRBV7-9 to TRBJ2-7, with a possible D match to TRBD2 (6 bases). With 5 bases removed from V and 2 bases from J, the gap between germline ends came to 10 bases. CDR3 length: 13 amino acids. CDR1 and CDR2 from the germline V gene are SEHNR and FQNEAQ (reference sequence). The variable domain in full, completed from reference TRBV7-9 and TRBJ2-7, reads DTGVSQNPRHKITKRGQNVTFRCDPISEHNRLYWYRQTLGQGPEFLTYFQNEAQLEKSRLLSDRFSAERPKGSFSTLEIQRTEQGDSAMYLCASSGTSTYEQYFGPGTRLTVT.

This clone is a singleton in its sample. This chain links TRBV5-4 with TRBJ2-5, with 11 bases identical to TRBD2. The CDR3 contains 14 residues. Trimming took 2 bases from V and 3 from J; bases not matched to a gene: 0. In germline, CDR1 is SGHNT, CDR2 YYREEE (reference sequence). The CDR3 here is CASSFSGGEETQYF. CDR3 sequence (DNA): TGTGCCAGCAGCTTTAGCGGGGGGGAAGAGACCCAGTACTTC.

The chain employs TRBV29-1 and TRBJ1-1; 7 bases map to TRBD1. This CDR3 spans 13 amino acids. With V trimmed by 4 bases and J by 5 bases, 7 bases remained unmatched. Germline CDR1 reads SQVTM; CDR2 reads ANQGSEA. CDR3 loop: CSVVTGRRTEAFF. CDR3 in DNA: TGCAGCGTTGTGACAGGGAGGAGGACTGAAGCTTTCTTT. Combining the CDR3 with reference TRBV29-1 and TRBJ1-1 gives the whole variable domain SAVISQKPSRDICQRGTSLTIQCQVDSQVTMMFWYRQQPGQSLTLIATANQGSEATYESGFVIDKFPISRPNLTFSTLTVSNMSPEDSSIYLCSVVTGRRTEAFFGQGTRLTVV.

The V and J genes are TRBV7-2 and TRBJ2-1; tentatively, D is TRBD2 (7 bases). The CDR3 is 14 residues long. CDR1 is SGHTA, CDR2 FQGNSA, per germline. V was pared by 8 bases and J by 5 bases, with 16 bases between. CDR3 DNA sequence: TGTGCCAGCTTCAAGGGGGGGGCCAACAATGAGCAGTTCTTC. Its translation is CASFKGGANNEQFF.

This chain links TRBV11-2 with TRBJ1-2; no reliable D call. Germline CDR1 SGHAT, CDR2 FQNNGV. V was pared by 0 bases and J by 1 base, with 9 bases between. There are 15 residues in the CDR3. The CDR3 DNA is TGTGCCAGCAGCTTAGACGCAACCAGTAACTATGGCTACACCTTC. As protein: CASSLDATSNYGYTF. Combining the CDR3 with reference TRBV11-2 and TRBJ1-2 gives the whole variable domain EAGVAQSPRYKIIEKRQSVAFWCNPISGHATLYWYQQILGQGPKLLIQFQNNGVVDDSQLPKDRFSAERLKGVDSTLKIQPAKLEDSAVYLCASSLDATSNYGYTFGSGTRLTVV.

This chain uses TRBV9 with TRBJ2-7; TRBD2 might be the D (7 bases). Germline V gene lookup returns CDR1 SGDLS and CDR2 YYNGEE. V dropped 0 bases and J dropped 5 bases, with 15 bases sitting between them. The CDR3 contains 15 residues. CDR3 amino acids: CASSVEGGAFNEQYF. For the CDR3, the DNA is TGTGCCAGCAGCGTAGAGGGGGGGGCATTCAACGAGCAGTACTTC.

The rearrangement uses TRBV19 and TRBJ1-1; no definite D call. Trimming took 5 bases from V and 6 from J, leaving 13 bases between them. CDR3 length: 13 amino acids. CDR1 and CDR2 from the germline V gene are LNHDA and SQIVND (reference sequence). CDR3 loop: CASSRALPSEAFF. CDR3 in DNA: TGTGCCAGTAGTCGAGCACTCCCGTCTGAAGCTTTCTTT.

The chain joins TRBV4-3 to TRBJ2-3, with 7 bases matching TRBD2. The germline V gene has CDR1 LGHNA and CDR2 YSLEER. The CDR3 contains 15 residues. Losses at the gene ends were 3 bases for V and 9 bases for J; bases not matched to a gene: 12. The CDR3 loop is CASSHLGGGPMTQYF. The CDR3 region has the DNA TGCGCCAGCAGCCACCTGGGGGGGGGTCCTATGACGCAGTATTTT.

The rearrangement uses TRBV6-6 and TRBJ1-5, with 7 bases identical to TRBD1. V was pared by 0 bases and J by 4 bases, with 3 bases of the junction left unmatched. Germline loops: CDR1 MNHNY, CDR2 SVGAGI (reference sequence). This CDR3 comprises 15 residues. The CDR3 DNA follows: TGTGCCAGCAGTTACTCGAACAGGGGAAATCAGCCCCAGCATTTT. Protein: CASSYSNRGNQPQHF.

The chain recombines TRBV5-1 with TRBJ2-7; weak D call: TRBD1 (6 bases). CDR1 SGHRS and CDR2 YFSETQ come from the germline V gene. CDR3 length: 15 amino acids. The V and J ends lost 4 bases and 0 bases respectively, with 14 bases between them. CDR3: CASSITGSSSYEQYF. CDR3 DNA: TGCGCCAGCAGCATTACAGGGAGCAGCTCCTACGAGCAGTACTTC.

V and J are TRBV5-5 and TRBJ1-5; D is ambiguous. V was clipped by 4 bases and J by 0 bases, with 11 bases between them. Germline CDR1 reads SGHKS; CDR2 reads YYEKEE (reference sequence). CDR3 length: 15 amino acids. DNA of the CDR3: TGTGCCAGCAGCCCGACGACATATAGCAATCAGCCCCAGCATTTT. Translation gives CASSPTTYSNQPQHF.

This clone was recorded only once. The V gene is TRBV7-9, the J gene TRBJ2-7, with D tentatively TRBD1 (6 bases). Germline CDR1 SEHNR, CDR2 FQNEAQ (reference sequence). This CDR3 is built from 15 residues. V lost 4 bases, J lost 1 base, and 14 bases lay in between. CDR3 in amino acids: CASSWDTPGSYEQYF. CDR3 DNA: TGTGCCAGCAGCTGGGACACGCCAGGATCCTACGAGCAGTACTTC.

The chain joins TRBV6-5 to TRBJ1-2, with unresolved D. The CDR3 sequence is 12 residues long. Trimming left V 2 bases short and J 7 bases short, with 8 bases between. CDR1 and CDR2 (germline): MNHEY, SVGAGI. CDR3 in amino acids: CASSYRDSGYTF. CDR3 coding DNA: TGTGCCAGCAGTTACCGAGATAGTGGCTACACCTTC.

The rearrangement links TRBV18 to TRBJ1-6; D gene ambiguous. Trimming left V 2 bases short and J 0 bases short, with 11 bases between. Germline assignment: CDR1 KGHSH and CDR2 LQKENI. This CDR3 comprises 17 residues. The CDR3 loop reads CASSPVSPSSYNSPLHF. CDR3 DNA: TGTGCCAGCTCACCAGTTTCCCCGAGCTCCTATAATTCACCCCTCCACTTT.

The V and J genes are TRBV29-1 and TRBJ1-2; D may be TRBD1 (6 bases). Trimming stripped 5 bases from V and 3 bases from J, with 16 bases between. In germline, CDR1 is SQVTM, CDR2 ANQGSEA. The length of the CDR3 is 14 residues. The CDR3 spells CSVPTGSLHYGYTF. DNA of the CDR3: TGCAGCGTTCCTACAGGGTCCCTTCACTATGGCTACACCTTC.